One sample yielded the 26 T cell receptor beta chains listed below, sequenced in a study of graft-versus-host responses after intestinal transplantation. The data were produced by immunoSEQ multiplex PCR, yet TCRdb's version contains in-frame clones alone and is incomplete. The table records roughly 25,000 clones, roughly 90% of them present only once. Source: PBMCs, taken just over 38 days after intestinal transplant. These receptors were collected from a human patient who received an intestinal transplant, so some T cells may come from the graft donor.

This chain links TRBV28 with TRBJ1-1; TRBD1 is a possible D gene (6 bases). CDR1 is MDHEN, CDR2 SYDVKM, per germline. With 8 bases removed from V and 4 bases from J, the gap between germline ends came to 20 bases. The length of the CDR3 is 15 residues. CDR3 nucleotide sequence: TGTGCCAGCGAGAGCGGGGGCTTTTTGGGCACTGAAGCTTTCTTT. It translates to CASESGGFLGTEAFF.

This chain links TRBV19 with TRBJ1-5, with D perhaps matching TRBD1 (6 bases). This CDR3 is 14 amino acids long. Trimming left V 6 bases short and J 4 bases short, with 13 bases between. Germline V gene lookup returns CDR1 LNHDA and CDR2 SQIVND (reference sequence). Here the CDR3 DNA reads TGTGCCAGTAGAACAGGGAAGGTAAATCAGCCCCAGCATTTT. Translation gives CASRTGKVNQPQHF. Full variable domain (outside the CDR3, taken from reference TRBV19 and TRBJ1-5): DGGITQSPKYLFRKEGQNVTLSCEQNLNHDAMYWYRQDPGQGLRLIYYSQIVNDFQKGDIAEGYSVSREKKESFPLTVTSAQKNPTAFYLCASRTGKVNQPQHFGDGTRLSIL.

V usage is TRBV27 and J usage is TRBJ2-6; D is unclear. V lost 1 base and J 0 bases, leaving 13 bases between the germline ends. The CDR3 is made up of 18 amino acids. Per germline, CDR1 MNHEY and CDR2 SMNVEV (reference sequence). This CDR3 is CASSLLNSAVSGANVLTF. The CDR3 DNA reads TGTGCCAGCAGTTTATTGAACAGCGCCGTCTCTGGGGCCAACGTCCTGACTTTC.

The chain carries TRBV19 and TRBJ2-1, with 7 bases matching TRBD2. This CDR3 region has 15 residues. In germline, CDR1 is LNHDA, CDR2 SQIVND (reference sequence). V was clipped by 4 bases and J by 4 bases; unmatched bases: 7. The CDR3 spells CASSTLAALYNEQFF. CDR3 nucleotide sequence: TGTGCCAGTAGTACCCTAGCGGCTCTATACAATGAGCAGTTCTTC.

This clone appeared a few times. V gene TRBV28 combines with J gene TRBJ1-6, with D maybe TRBD1 (6 bases). This CDR3 has 14 residues. V shed 2 bases and J shed 11 bases, with 13 bases lying between them. Per the germline V gene, CDR1 is MDHEN and CDR2 is SYDVKM. The CDR3: CASSLAGVQTPLHF. The CDR3 DNA reads as TGTGCCAGCAGTTTAGCAGGGGTCCAAACACCCCTCCACTTT.

The chain is built from TRBV7-8 and TRBJ1-6; 12 nucleotides align to TRBD1. CDR3 size: 20 residues. Germline V gene data show CDR1 as SGHVS and CDR2 as FQNEAQ. After removal of 5 bases from V and 9 bases from J, the junction contained 20 bases not matched to a gene. CDR3 coding DNA: TGTGCCAGCAGCAACAACCACCGGGACAGGGGGCGGCGTAGAGGTTCACCCCTCCACTTT. Protein: CASSNNHRDRGRRRGSPLHF.

This rearrangement joins TRBV7-6 to TRBJ2-1; 13 bases line up with TRBD2. The germline gives CDR1 SGHVS, CDR2 FNYEAQ. Trimming at V came to 3 bases and at J to 2 bases, leaving 1 base not matched to a gene. The CDR3 runs 16 residues. For the CDR3, the DNA is TGTGCCAGCAGCTTTGGGACTAGCGGGGCCTACAATGAGCAGTTCTTC. As protein: CASSFGTSGAYNEQFF.

CDR3 bases: TGTGCCAGCAGTGAAGGGACCTACCAGTCAGATACGCAGTATTTT. Translation: CASSEGTYQSDTQYF. This chain joins TRBV25-1 and TRBJ2-3; the D call may be TRBD1 or TRBD2 (5 bases each). Between the trimmed V and J ends, which lost 2 bases and 4 bases, there was a span of 13 bases. The CDR3 runs to 15 residues. The germline V gene has CDR1 MGHDK and CDR2 SYGVNS.

This sequence joins TRBV6-6 and TRBJ1-1, with D unclear. The CDR3 totals 12 residues. Germline V gene lookup returns CDR1 MNHNY and CDR2 SVGAGI (reference sequence). V lost 8 bases and J 2 bases, leaving 9 bases between the germline ends. CDR3 in amino acids: CASLSDNTEAFF. DNA of the CDR3: TGTGCCAGCCTTTCCGACAACACTGAAGCTTTCTTT.

The chain combines TRBV28 with TRBJ2-6; 7 bases are a match to TRBD2. This CDR3 region has 18 residues. Germline loops: CDR1 MDHEN, CDR2 SYDVKM. The V segment lost 5 bases and the J segment 0 bases; nucleotides outside the gene matches: 10. CDR3 nucleotide sequence: TGTGCCAGCAGTCCCATTGGGAGGGCAGGCTCTGGGGCCAACGTCCTGACTTTC. Amino acid sequence: CASSPIGRAGSGANVLTF.

This clone was detected once. The chain carries TRBV6-1 and TRBJ2-1, with D possibly being TRBD1 (6 bases). V was trimmed by 11 bases and J by 8 bases, leaving 22 bases between them. The germline V gene has CDR1 MNHNS and CDR2 SASEGT. The CDR3 is 14 amino acids. DNA for the CDR3: TGTGCCGCGGTGGGGACATTCTCTTTCGATGAGCAGTTCTTC. The encoded protein is CAAVGTFSFDEQFF.

The V call is TRBV20-1, the J call TRBJ1-1; D unresolved. CDR1 DFQATT and CDR2 SNEGSKA come from the germline V gene (reference sequence). The germline V and J ends were trimmed by 4 bases and 1 base, with 4 bases remaining between them. This CDR3 is 11 amino acids long. The CDR3, as DNA: TGCAGTGCTAACGAGAACACTGAAGCTTTCTTT. This encodes CSANENTEAFF.

The chain is built from TRBV28 and TRBJ1-2; the D is unclear. Per germline, CDR1 MDHEN and CDR2 SYDVKM. V lost 3 bases to trimming and J lost 2 bases, with 10 bases between them. The CDR3 loop spans 14 amino acids. CDR3 in DNA: TGTGCCAGCAGTTTCGACCTCAGAAACTATGGCTACACCTTC. Its protein is CASSFDLRNYGYTF.

The CDR3 loop reads CASSLDYPANYGYTF. The CDR3 coding sequence is TGTGCCAGCAGCTTAGATTACCCAGCCAACTATGGCTACACCTTC. The J gene is TRBJ1-2, the V gene TRBV7-8; D ambiguous. The V and J ends lost 1 base and 2 bases respectively, with 11 bases between them. Germline CDR1 reads SGHVS; CDR2 reads FQNEAQ. The CDR3 is made up of 15 amino acids.

The chain is built from TRBV28 and TRBJ2-2, with TRBD1 identical over 10 bases. V dropped 6 bases and J dropped 5; count of bases not matched to a gene: 9. Looked up from germline, CDR1 is MDHEN and CDR2 is SYDVKM. CDR3 length: 16 amino acids. The DNA for the CDR3 is TGTGCCAGCAGCCCGACCCGGACAGGGGGGACCGGGGAGCTGTTTTTT. This translates into CASSPTRTGGTGELFF.

The chain has TRBV7-9 and TRBJ2-3, with D perhaps being TRBD1 or TRBD2 (5 bases each). Germline loops: CDR1 SEHNR, CDR2 FQNEAQ (reference sequence). The length of the CDR3 is 18 residues. V was shortened by 5 bases and J by 2 bases, with 23 bases between the two germline ends. As DNA, the CDR3 is TGTGCCAGCAGCAAACAAAAGGGAGCGGCCGGGGCCACAGATACGCAGTATTTT. Its protein is CASSKQKGAAGATDTQYF. Using reference TRBV7-9 and TRBJ2-3 for the parts outside the CDR3, the full variable domain is DTGVSQNPRHKITKRGQNVTFRCDPISEHNRLYWYRQTLGQGPEFLTYFQNEAQLEKSRLLSDRFSAERPKGSFSTLEIQRTEQGDSAMYLCASSKQKGAAGATDTQYFGPGTRLTVL.

J is TRBJ2-1 and V is TRBV4-3; TRBD1 aligns across 10 bases. Looked up from germline, CDR1 is LGHNA and CDR2 is YSLEER. This CDR3 comprises 22 residues. Trimming cost V 11 bases and J 0 bases; bases outside gene matches: 28. CDR3 sequence: CADDIRDRGEKGHSVSYNEQFF. CDR3 in DNA: TGCGCCGATGATATTAGGGACAGGGGAGAAAAGGGCCACTCGGTCTCCTACAATGAGCAGTTCTTC.

The chain joins TRBV6-5 to TRBJ2-7; D not resolved. Trimming took off 5 bases at V and 3 bases at J, with 11 bases between the two ends. Per the germline V gene, CDR1 is MNHEY and CDR2 is SVGAGI. The CDR3 extends over 13 amino acids. The CDR3 DNA reads TGTGCCAGCAGTCCGACTGGTTACTACGAGCAGTACTTC. This gives the protein CASSPTGYYEQYF.

V usage is TRBV6-1 and J usage is TRBJ2-1, with 15 nucleotides matching TRBD2. CDR1 MNHNS and CDR2 SASEGT come from the germline V gene. This CDR3 is built from 20 residues. Trimming removed 4 bases from V and 10 bases from J; junction bases left unmatched: 20. CDR3 in amino acids: CASSGSLWTSGRAQQREQFF. CDR3 bases: TGTGCCAGCAGTGGCTCCCTTTGGACTAGCGGGAGGGCCCAACAAAGGGAGCAGTTCTTC.

This clone was detected once. The chain employs TRBV25-1 and TRBJ2-1; the match to TRBD2 covers 8 bases. V gave up 8 bases and J gave up 8 bases; unmatched junction bases: 14. Germline assignment: CDR1 MGHDK and CDR2 SYGVNS. This CDR3 comprises 15 residues. CDR3 DNA: TGTGCCAGCGGGCTGTCTGGGACTAGGTTAGATGAGCAGTTCTTC. Encoded protein: CASGLSGTRLDEQFF. The whole variable domain, filled in from reference TRBV25-1 and TRBJ2-1, reads EADIYQTPRYLVIGTGKKITLECSQTMGHDKMYWYQQDPGMELHLIHYSYGVNSTEKGDLSSESTVSRIRTEHFPLTLESARPSHTSQYLCASGLSGTRLDEQFFGPGTRLTVL.

CDR3 nucleotide sequence: TGTGCCAGCAGCTTAGGGGGGGCTAACTACAATGAGCAGTTCTTC. Its translation is CASSLGGANYNEQFF. The chain recombines TRBV7-9 with TRBJ2-1; possibly TRBD1 or TRBD2 for D (6 bases each). The V gene's germline CDR1 is SEHNR and CDR2 FQNEAQ (reference sequence). The CDR3 runs 15 residues. V was clipped by 1 base and J by 3 bases, with 10 bases between them. Combining the CDR3 with reference TRBV7-9 and TRBJ2-1 gives the whole variable domain DTGVSQNPRHKITKRGQNVTFRCDPISEHNRLYWYRQTLGQGPEFLTYFQNEAQLEKSRLLSDRFSAERPKGSFSTLEIQRTEQGDSAMYLCASSLGGANYNEQFFGPGTRLTVL.

This clone has more than one count but fewer than ten. V usage is TRBV5-4 and J usage is TRBJ2-2, with 11 positions matching TRBD1. CDR3 length: 15 residues. Germline CDR1 and CDR2: SGHNT and YYREEE (reference sequence). With V trimmed by 4 bases and J by 6 bases, 5 bases remained unmatched. CDR3 bases: TGTGCCAGCAGCCCGGACAGGGGGCGCGCCGGGGAGCTGTTTTTT. Its translation: CASSPDRGRAGELFF.

This chain joins TRBV6-5 and TRBJ1-5; the match to TRBD1 covers 9 bases. Germline CDR1 is MNHEY and CDR2 is SVGAGI. V lost 5 bases, J lost 5 bases, and 4 bases stayed unmatched. This CDR3 is 14 amino acids long. The DNA for the CDR3 is TGTGCCAGCAGTGGACAGGGGTCGTATCAGCCCCAGCATTTT. Its protein product is CASSGQGSYQPQHF.

V gene TRBV27 combines with J gene TRBJ2-5; D is possibly TRBD2 (6 bases). Matching the DNA end better, TRBJ2-7 makes the J call doubtful. CDR3 length equals 13 residues. CDR1 and CDR2 (germline): MNHEY, SMNVEV (reference sequence). CDR3 protein: CASSLGGSYEQYF. For the CDR3, the DNA is TGTGCCAGCAGTTTGGGGGGCTCCTACGAGCAGTACTTC.

CDR3 nucleotides: TGTGCCAGTAGTAAGCTGGGGAGAGCTTTCTTT. Amino acid sequence: CASSKLGRAFF. This chain uses TRBV19 with TRBJ1-1; D call uncertain. V lost 4 bases to trimming and J lost 10 bases, with 10 bases between them. The CDR3 sequence is 11 residues long. Germline V gene data show CDR1 as LNHDA and CDR2 as SQIVND (reference sequence).

The chain has TRBV28 and TRBJ2-1, with D hard to call. The ends were cut back, 2 bases at V and 10 bases at J, with 6 bases in the middle. The CDR3 length is 11 residues. Germline CDR1 and CDR2: MDHEN and SYDVKM. CDR3 sequence reads: CASSLLGEQFF. The CDR3 DNA reads as TGTGCCAGCAGTTTACTAGGCGAGCAGTTCTTC.